This TCR beta chain was captured in a study of T cells after posttransplantation cyclophosphamide. There are 12 residues in the CDR3. Trimming took off 6 bases at V and 0 bases at J, with 5 bases between the two ends. CDR1 and CDR2 (germline): MNHNY, SVGAGI (reference sequence). Data came from immunoSEQ multiplex PCR; TCRdb stores just in-frame clones and leaves some out. The data contain 15,000 to 20,000 clones, 74% of them seen just once; the ten biggest clones take up less than 35%. A marrow graft followed busulfan-fludarabine conditioning, with cyclophosphamide on days +3 and +4. This chain uses TRBV6-6 with TRBJ1-1; D is ambiguous. The TCR was taken from a male patient aged 25-45 years who received an allogeneic stem cell transplant from a related donor, was CMV-positive, and had acute GVHD only. The graft donor may be the source of some T cells. Material: PBMCs, obtained after an allogeneic stem cell transplant with post-transplant cyclophosphamide. CDR3 loop: CASRGLNTEAFF. CDR3 DNA: TGTGCCAGCAGGGGCTTGAACACTGAAGCTTTCTTT.